The sequence of this T cell receptor beta chain was determined in a study of regulatory T cells in long-lasting Graves disease. Time point of the sample: persistent/refractory GD, antithyroid drugs over 5 years with positive TRAb. The authors made the TCR library using RNA they extracted from PBMCs. Graves' disease diagnosis followed American Thyroid Association guidelines. In Xi'an, China, an endocrinology department was the source of patients. Libraries of TCR beta came from iRepertoire HTBI primers plus Arm-PCR of CDR3 regions. Each CDR3 protein gets one entry after TCRdb re-called the multiplex PCR reads with MiXCR. The repertoire holds around 500,000 distinct CDR3 sequences, around 21% seen once, with 7.8% in the top ten. The CDR3 loop spans 15 amino acids. Germline lookup yields CDR1 SNHLY and CDR2 FYNNEI. With regard to this clonotype: A read error may explain this, as a much larger clone is one base away.

The TCR originated in a female donor with Graves disease. This sample comprised peripheral blood mononuclear cells (PBMCs), obtained when the disease was refractory, from a patient treated with antithyroid drugs. The chain couples TRBV2 to TRBJ1-3; TRBD1 aligns across 8 bases. The CDR3, as DNA: TGTGCCAGCAGTCCAAGGACAGGGTCTGGAAACACCGTATATTTT. This sequence encodes CASSPRTGSGNTVYF.